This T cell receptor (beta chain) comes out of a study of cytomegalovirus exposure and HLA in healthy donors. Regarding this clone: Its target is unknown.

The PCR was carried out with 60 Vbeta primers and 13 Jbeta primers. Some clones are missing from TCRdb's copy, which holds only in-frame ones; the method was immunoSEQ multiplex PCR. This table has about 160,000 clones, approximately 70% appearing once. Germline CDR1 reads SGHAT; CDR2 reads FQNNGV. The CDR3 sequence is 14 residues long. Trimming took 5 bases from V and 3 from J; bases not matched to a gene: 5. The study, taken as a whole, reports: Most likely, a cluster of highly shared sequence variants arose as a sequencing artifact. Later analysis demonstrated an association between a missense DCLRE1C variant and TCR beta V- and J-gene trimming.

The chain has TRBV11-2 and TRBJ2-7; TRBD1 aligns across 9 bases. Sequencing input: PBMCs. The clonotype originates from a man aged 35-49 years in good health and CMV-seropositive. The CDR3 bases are TGTGCCAGCAGCGGGACAGGGTTGGGCTACGAGCAGTACTTC. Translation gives CASSGTGLGYEQYF.